This TCR beta chain originates from a study of T cell responses to AZD1222 COVID-19 vaccine. Study background: It was second doses at about 4 or about 12 weeks that were pooled.

CDR1 and CDR2 (germline): MNHEY, SVGAGI. The CDR3 extends over 14 amino acids. Trimming took 4 bases from V and 8 from J; bases not matched to a gene: 7. This clone was counted a single time. Its antigen is not identified. Clones were sequenced by immunoSEQ multiplex PCR, and TCRdb holds only the in-frame ones, with some missing. The sample holds under 200,000 clones, approximately 91% seen once. General study points: Targets within unmutated variant regions were reportedly found for nearly half of spike-specific TCRs. White British people made up most donors, females outnumbered males, and clonal diversity was possibly underestimated. The number of AZD1222 recipients seropositive at baseline was only five to seven.

The TCR comes from an adult in good health. The chain carries TRBV6-5 and TRBJ2-1; the match to TRBD2 covers 8 bases. The sample was peripheral blood, taken on day 0 of AZD1222 vaccination. CDR3 region: CASSFREGRDEQFF. Written as DNA, the CDR3 is TGTGCCAGCAGTTTTCGGGAGGGCCGAGATGAGCAGTTCTTC.